The entry below gives a single TCR beta chain sequence along with its context. This sample was included in a study of control samples from healthy donors and cancer patients. V was shortened by 7 bases and J by 9 bases, with 13 bases between the two germline ends. Looked up from germline, CDR1 is MNHEY and CDR2 is SVGAGI. CDR3 length: 13 residues. Clones were sequenced by immunoSEQ multiplex PCR, and TCRdb holds only the in-frame ones, with some missing. This repertoire includes some 190,000 clones. V and J are TRBV6-5 and TRBJ1-6; D ambiguous. The sample consisted of blood. This clonotype was obtained from a woman in her 30s in good health. The CDR3 DNA sequence: TGTGCCAGCATTCTTGACCTGACTTCACCCCTCCACTTT. Translating gives CASILDLTSPLHF.